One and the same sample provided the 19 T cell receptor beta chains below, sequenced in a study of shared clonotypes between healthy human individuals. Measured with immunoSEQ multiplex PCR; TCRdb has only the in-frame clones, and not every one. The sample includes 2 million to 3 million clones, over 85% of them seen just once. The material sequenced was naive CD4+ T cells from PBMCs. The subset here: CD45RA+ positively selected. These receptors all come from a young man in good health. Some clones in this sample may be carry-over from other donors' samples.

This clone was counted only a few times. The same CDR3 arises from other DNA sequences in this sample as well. CDR3 nucleotide sequence: TGTGCCAGCAGCTTAGACAGGGGGCTCAATCAGCCCCAGCATTTT. It yields the protein CASSLDRGLNQPQHF. The chain has TRBV5-6 and TRBJ1-5, with TRBD1 identical over 10 bases. V dropped 2 bases and J dropped 3; count of bases not matched to a gene: 2. This CDR3 region has 15 residues. From germline, CDR1 is SGHDT and CDR2 YYEEEE. The full variable domain, rest sourced from reference TRBV5-6 and TRBJ1-5, is DAGVTQSPTHLIKTRGQQVTLRCSPKSGHDTVSWYQQALGQGPQFIFQYYEEEERQRGNFPDRFSGHQFPNYSSELNVNALLLGDSALYLCASSLDRGLNQPQHFGDGTRLSIL.

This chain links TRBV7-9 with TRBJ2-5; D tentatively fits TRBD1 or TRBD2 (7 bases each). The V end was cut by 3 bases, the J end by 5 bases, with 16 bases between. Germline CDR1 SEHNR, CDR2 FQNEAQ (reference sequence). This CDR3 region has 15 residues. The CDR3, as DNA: TGTGCCAGCAGCTTGGGAGGGGGCGGTTGGGAGACCCAGTACTTC. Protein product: CASSLGGGGWETQYF.

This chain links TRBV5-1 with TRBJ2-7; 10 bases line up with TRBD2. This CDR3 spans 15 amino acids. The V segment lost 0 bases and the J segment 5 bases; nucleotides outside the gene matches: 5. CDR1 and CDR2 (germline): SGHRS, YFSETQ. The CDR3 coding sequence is TGCGCCAGCAGCTTGGGGACTAGCGGTACCGACGAGCAGTACTTC. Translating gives CASSLGTSGTDEQYF.

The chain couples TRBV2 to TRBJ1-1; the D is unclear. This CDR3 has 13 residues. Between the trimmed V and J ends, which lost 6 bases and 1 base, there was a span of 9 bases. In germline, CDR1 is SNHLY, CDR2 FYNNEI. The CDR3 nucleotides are TGTGCCAGCAGGGCCAGACAGAACACTGAAGCTTTCTTT. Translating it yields CASRARQNTEAFF. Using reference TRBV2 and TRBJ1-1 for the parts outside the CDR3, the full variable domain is EPEVTQTPSHQVTQMGQEVILRCVPISNHLYFYWYRQILGQKVEFLVSFYNNEISEKSEIFDDQFSVERPDGSNFTLKIRSTKLEDSAMYFCASRARQNTEAFFGQGTRLTVV.

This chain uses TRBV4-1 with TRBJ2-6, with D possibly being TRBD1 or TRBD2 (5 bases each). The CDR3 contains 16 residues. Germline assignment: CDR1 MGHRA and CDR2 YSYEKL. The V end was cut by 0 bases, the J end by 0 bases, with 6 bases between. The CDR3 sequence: CASSQERGSGANVLTF. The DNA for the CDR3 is TGCGCCAGCAGCCAAGAGAGGGGCTCTGGGGCCAACGTCCTGACTTTC.

In DNA, the CDR3 is TGTGCCAGCAGGGCTGTTTCGGGGCCTAACTATGGCTACACCTTC. This sequence encodes CASRAVSGPNYGYTF. The J gene is TRBJ1-2, the V gene TRBV5-5; weak D call: TRBD1 (5 bases). In germline, CDR1 is SGHKS, CDR2 YYEKEE (reference sequence). Deletions cut 5 bases from V and 0 bases from J, with 14 bases between. This CDR3 is 15 amino acids long.

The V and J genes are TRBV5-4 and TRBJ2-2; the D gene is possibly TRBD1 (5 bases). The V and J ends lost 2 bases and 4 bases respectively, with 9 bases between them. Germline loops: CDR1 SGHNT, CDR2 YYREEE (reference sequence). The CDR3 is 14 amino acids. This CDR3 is CASSLMTATGELFF. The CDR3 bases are TGTGCCAGCAGCTTAATGACAGCCACCGGGGAGCTGTTTTTT.

CDR3 loop: CASSHGTSGDTQYF. In DNA form, the CDR3 reads TGCGCCAGCAGCCACGGGACTAGCGGAGATACGCAGTATTTT. This sequence joins TRBV5-1 and TRBJ2-3; the match to TRBD2 covers 11 bases. CDR3 length: 14 amino acids. The V gene end was trimmed by 4 bases and the J gene end by 5 bases; junction bases not matched to a gene: 3. Per germline, CDR1 SGHRS and CDR2 YFSETQ.

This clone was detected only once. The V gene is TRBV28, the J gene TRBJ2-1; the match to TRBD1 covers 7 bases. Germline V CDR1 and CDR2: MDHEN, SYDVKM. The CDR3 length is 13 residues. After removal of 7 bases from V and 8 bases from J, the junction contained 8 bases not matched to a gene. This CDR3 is CASKIFRGYEQFF. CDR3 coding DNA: TGTGCCAGCAAAATCTTCAGGGGGTATGAGCAGTTCTTC.

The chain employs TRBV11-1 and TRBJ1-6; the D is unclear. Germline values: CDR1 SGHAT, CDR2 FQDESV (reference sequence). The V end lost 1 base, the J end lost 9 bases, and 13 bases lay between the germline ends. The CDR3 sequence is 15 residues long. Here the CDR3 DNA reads TGTGCCAGCAGCTTAGAAGGTCTGGAGCGTTCACCCCTCCACTTT. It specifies CASSLEGLERSPLHF.

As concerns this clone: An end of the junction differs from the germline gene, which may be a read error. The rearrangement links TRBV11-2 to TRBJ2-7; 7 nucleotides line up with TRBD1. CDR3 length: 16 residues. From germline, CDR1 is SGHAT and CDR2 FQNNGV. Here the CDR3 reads CASRLDRGRGSYEQYF. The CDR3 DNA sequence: TGTGCCAGCAGGTTAGACCGGGGCAGGGGGTCCTACGAGCAGTACTTC.

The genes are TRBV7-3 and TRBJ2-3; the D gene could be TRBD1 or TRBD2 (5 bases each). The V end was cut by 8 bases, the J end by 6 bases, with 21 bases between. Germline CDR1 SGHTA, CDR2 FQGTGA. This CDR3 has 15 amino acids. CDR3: CASAPRAGPGDTQYF. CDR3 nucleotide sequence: TGTGCCAGCGCCCCTCGGGCGGGTCCAGGGGATACGCAGTATTTT.

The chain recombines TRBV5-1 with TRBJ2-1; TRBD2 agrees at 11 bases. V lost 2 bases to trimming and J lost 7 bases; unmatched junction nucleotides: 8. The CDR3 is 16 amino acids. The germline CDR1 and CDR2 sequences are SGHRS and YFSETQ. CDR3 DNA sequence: TGCGCCAGCAGCTTAGATAGCGGGAGGGGCCGGAATGAGCAGTTCTTC. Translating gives CASSLDSGRGRNEQFF.

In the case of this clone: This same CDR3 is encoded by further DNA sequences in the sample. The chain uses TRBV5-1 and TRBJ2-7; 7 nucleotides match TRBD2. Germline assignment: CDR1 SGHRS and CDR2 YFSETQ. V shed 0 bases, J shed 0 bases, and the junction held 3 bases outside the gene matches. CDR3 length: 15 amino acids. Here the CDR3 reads CASSLVGGSSYEQYF. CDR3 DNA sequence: TGCGCCAGCAGCTTGGTTGGCGGGAGCTCCTACGAGCAGTACTTC.

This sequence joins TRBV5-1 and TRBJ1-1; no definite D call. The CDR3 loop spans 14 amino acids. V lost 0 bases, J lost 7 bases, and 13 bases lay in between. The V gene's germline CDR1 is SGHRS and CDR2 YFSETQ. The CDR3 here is CASSLGMSSSEAFF. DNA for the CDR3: TGCGCCAGCAGCTTGGGTATGAGCTCCAGTGAAGCTTTCTTT.

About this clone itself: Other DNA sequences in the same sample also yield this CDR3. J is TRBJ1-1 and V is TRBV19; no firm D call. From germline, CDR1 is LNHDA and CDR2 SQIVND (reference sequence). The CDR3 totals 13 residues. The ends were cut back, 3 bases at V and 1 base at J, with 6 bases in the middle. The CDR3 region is CASSIGRNTEAFF. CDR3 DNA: TGTGCCAGTAGTATTGGGAGGAACACTGAAGCTTTCTTT.

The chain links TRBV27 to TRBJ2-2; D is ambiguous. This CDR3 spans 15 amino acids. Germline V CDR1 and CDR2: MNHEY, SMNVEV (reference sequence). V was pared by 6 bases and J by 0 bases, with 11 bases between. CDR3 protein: CASRPTTTNTGELFF. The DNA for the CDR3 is TGTGCCAGCAGGCCAACAACTACGAACACCGGGGAGCTGTTTTTT.

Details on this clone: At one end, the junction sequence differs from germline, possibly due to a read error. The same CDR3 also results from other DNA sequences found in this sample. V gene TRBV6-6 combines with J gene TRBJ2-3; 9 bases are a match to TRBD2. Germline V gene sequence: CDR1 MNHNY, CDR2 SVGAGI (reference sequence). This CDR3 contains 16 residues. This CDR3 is CASSYSSGRVTDTQYF. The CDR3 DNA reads TGTGCCAGCAGTTACAGTAGCGGGAGAGTCACAGATACGCAATATTTT.

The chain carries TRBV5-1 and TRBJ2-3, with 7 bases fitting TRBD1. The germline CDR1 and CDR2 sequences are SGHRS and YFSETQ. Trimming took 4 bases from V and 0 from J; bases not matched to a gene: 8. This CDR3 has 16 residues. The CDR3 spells CASSALQGLSTDTQYF. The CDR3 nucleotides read TGCGCCAGCAGCGCATTACAGGGGCTTAGCACAGATACGCAGTATTTT. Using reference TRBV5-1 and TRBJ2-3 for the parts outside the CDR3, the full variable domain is KAGVTQTPRYLIKTRGQQVTLSCSPISGHRSVSWYQQTPGQGLQFLFEYFSETQRNKGNFPGRFSGRQFSNSRSEMNVSTLELGDSALYLCASSALQGLSTDTQYFGPGTRLTVL.